These 19 T cell receptor beta chains were all obtained from the same sample, sequenced in a study of PD-1 and CTLA-4 blockade in melanoma. Profiling relied on immunoSEQ multiplex PCR, and the TCRdb table lists in-frame clones only, not all of them. The data hold approximately 17,000 clones, with over 65% observed a single time. The starting material was CD8+ T cells from peripheral blood, obtained before anti-PD-1 treatment. The receptors were gathered from a human donor with melanoma.

This clone turned up a few times. V usage is TRBV7-9 and J usage is TRBJ1-1, with D perhaps matching TRBD1 (5 bases). Per germline, CDR1 SEHNR and CDR2 FQNEAQ (reference sequence). The CDR3 is made up of 14 amino acids. Trimming pared 5 bases from V and 3 bases from J, leaving 13 bases between. Here the CDR3 DNA reads TGTGCCAGCAGCCTTCCTGGGGGAGACACTGAAGCTTTCTTT. Protein: CASSLPGGDTEAFF.

This rearrangement joins TRBV24-1 to TRBJ2-7; maybe TRBD1 (6 bases). This CDR3 region has 15 residues. Trimming shortened V by 3 bases and J by 4 bases, and 15 bases separated the two germline ends. Germline values: CDR1 KGHDR, CDR2 SFDVKD. The CDR3: CATSDRDTSPYEQYF. In DNA, the CDR3 is TGTGCCACCAGTGATCGGGACACCTCACCTTACGAGCAGTACTTC.

This clone was recorded only once. V gene TRBV7-8 combines with J gene TRBJ1-1; TRBD1 might be the D (5 bases). This CDR3 is built from 15 residues. V was trimmed by 5 bases and J by 0 bases, leaving 13 bases between them. The germline CDR1 and CDR2 sequences are SGHVS and FQNEAQ. Here the CDR3 DNA reads TGTGCCAGCAGCGGCACGGGGGTCATGAACACTGAAGCTTTCTTT. It is translated as CASSGTGVMNTEAFF. Full variable domain (missing parts from reference TRBV7-8 and TRBJ1-1): GAGVSQSPRYKVAKRGQDVALRCDPISGHVSLFWYQQALGQGPEFLTYFQNEAQLDKSGLPSDRFFAERPEGSVSTLKIQRTQQEDSAVYLCASSGTGVMNTEAFFGQGTRLTVV.

The chain is built from TRBV7-9 and TRBJ2-3; the D gene is possibly TRBD1 (6 bases). With 1 base removed from V and 2 bases from J, the gap between germline ends came to 13 bases. This CDR3 spans 16 amino acids. Germline values: CDR1 SEHNR, CDR2 FQNEAQ (reference sequence). The CDR3: CASSLGANRATDTQYF. As DNA, the CDR3 is TGTGCCAGCAGCTTAGGTGCCAACAGGGCCACAGATACGCAGTATTTT.

The chain combines TRBV6-5 with TRBJ2-1, with D possibly matching TRBD2 (6 bases). Germline V gene sequence: CDR1 MNHEY, CDR2 SVGAGI. V was cut by 9 bases and J by 0 bases, with 12 bases left in between. The CDR3 has 14 residues. The CDR3 bases are TGTGCCAGTGCGGGGTACAGCTCCTACAATGAGCAGTTCTTC. Translating gives CASAGYSSYNEQFF.

This chain uses TRBV9 with TRBJ1-1; D unresolved. V lost 4 bases and J lost 4, with 17 bases in between. Germline lookup yields CDR1 SGDLS and CDR2 YYNGEE. The CDR3 sequence is 15 residues long. The CDR3 DNA reads TGTGCCAGCAGCCCCTACAGCCGCGAGGGCACTGAAGCTTTCTTT. Protein: CASSPYSREGTEAFF.

V and J are TRBV27 and TRBJ1-1; no clear D. Trimming shortened V by 3 bases and J by 1 base, and 6 bases separated the two germline ends. The germline gives CDR1 MNHEY, CDR2 SMNVEV (reference sequence). CDR3 length: 13 amino acids. CDR3 in amino acids: CASSFWGNTEAFF. The CDR3 DNA reads as TGTGCCAGCAGTTTCTGGGGGAACACTGAAGCTTTCTTT.

The chain recombines TRBV24-1 with TRBJ2-7, with TRBD1 matching over 11 bases. The CDR3 spans 14 residues. The ends lost 3 bases at V and 6 bases at J; junction bases unmatched: 3. CDR1 is KGHDR, CDR2 SFDVKD, per germline. CDR3 protein: CATSDPGTGGEQYF. CDR3 bases: TGTGCCACCAGTGATCCCGGGACAGGGGGCGAGCAGTACTTC.

This chain connects TRBV27 to TRBJ2-1, with 9 bases identical to TRBD1. Trimming cost V 3 bases and J 14 bases; bases outside gene matches: 11. CDR1 MNHEY and CDR2 SMNVEV come from the germline V gene (reference sequence). This CDR3 spans 14 amino acids. The CDR3 reads CASSLRTGAGFEFF. As DNA, the CDR3 is TGTGCCAGCAGTTTGAGGACAGGGGCCGGGTTTGAGTTCTTC.

J is TRBJ1-1 and V is TRBV29-1, with TRBD1 matching over 7 bases. This CDR3 is 14 amino acids long. The J segment lost 5 bases and the V segment lost 1 base, leaving 7 bases of the junction unmatched. CDR1 is SQVTM, CDR2 ANQGSEA, per germline. The CDR3 is CSVEGGQVWTEAFF. The CDR3 region has the DNA TGCAGCGTTGAAGGCGGACAGGTATGGACTGAAGCTTTCTTT.

This CDR3 reads CASSLRGGVGEAFF. The CDR3 nucleotides are TGTGCCAGCAGTCTACGGGGGGGCGTGGGTGAAGCTTTCTTT. The chain recombines TRBV28 with TRBJ1-1; weak D call: TRBD1 (6 bases). The CDR3 consists of 14 residues. From germline, CDR1 is MDHEN and CDR2 SYDVKM. V was cut by 5 bases and J by 7 bases, with 17 bases left in between.

This clone was seen a handful of times. This rearrangement joins TRBV19 to TRBJ2-1; 7 bases are a match to TRBD1. The germline V gene has CDR1 LNHDA and CDR2 SQIVND (reference sequence). The CDR3 is 17 residues long. The ends lost 4 bases at V and 5 bases at J; junction bases unmatched: 14. CDR3 in DNA: TGTGCCAGTAGTACCACCCTGACCGACAGGGTGAACAATGAGCAGTTCTTC. This gives the protein CASSTTLTDRVNNEQFF.

V gene TRBV27 combines with J gene TRBJ2-3, with D unresolved. The CDR3 extends over 14 amino acids. The germline CDR1 and CDR2 sequences are MNHEY and SMNVEV (reference sequence). V was trimmed by 4 bases and J by 2 bases, leaving 10 bases between them. Here the CDR3 reads CASSSLAITDTQYF. The CDR3 DNA reads as TGTGCCAGCAGTTCTTTGGCGATCACAGATACGCAGTATTTT.

This rearrangement joins TRBV6-5 to TRBJ1-5; unclear D gene. V gave up 6 bases and J gave up 0 bases, with 12 bases separating them. The CDR3 covers 15 residues. Germline V gives CDR1 MNHEY, CDR2 SVGAGI. The CDR3 coding sequence is TGTGCCAGCAGACTAATGCGAGATAGCAATCAGCCCCAGCATTTT. Translation: CASRLMRDSNQPQHF.

This clone is labeled large. The chain recombines TRBV2 with TRBJ2-7; the D gene is possibly TRBD1 (6 bases). In germline, CDR1 is SNHLY, CDR2 FYNNEI. The CDR3 length is 14 residues. The V gene lost 3 bases and the J gene lost 0 bases, with 9 bases spanning the gap. For the CDR3, the DNA is TGTGCCAGCAGTGACCCGGACAGCTCCTACGAGCAGTACTTC. Protein product: CASSDPDSSYEQYF.

The rearrangement uses TRBV5-6 and TRBJ2-1; D perhaps matches TRBD1 (6 bases). V was trimmed by 0 bases and J by 7 bases, leaving 8 bases between them. The germline V gene has CDR1 SGHDT and CDR2 YYEEEE. The CDR3 is made up of 13 amino acids. The CDR3 loop is CASSLVRGNEQFF. The CDR3 DNA follows: TGTGCCAGCAGCTTGGTAAGGGGGAATGAGCAGTTCTTC.

J is TRBJ2-7 and V is TRBV2; D unresolved. Per germline, CDR1 SNHLY and CDR2 FYNNEI. Trimming took 7 bases from V and 3 from J, leaving 13 bases between them. The CDR3 has 13 residues. The CDR3 sequence: CASMATWGYEQYF. The CDR3 region has the DNA TGTGCCAGCATGGCGACTTGGGGCTACGAGCAGTACTTC.

This chain connects TRBV27 to TRBJ2-1; 8 bases map to TRBD2. V gave up 4 bases and J gave up 5 bases; unmatched junction bases: 10. This CDR3 region has 16 residues. From germline, CDR1 is MNHEY and CDR2 SMNVEV (reference sequence). CDR3 nucleotides: TGTGCCAGCAGTTCGGGGAGCGGGGGCTATGACAATGAGCAGTTCTTC. It encodes CASSSGSGGYDNEQFF.

In this sample, this clone turned up a few times. The CDR3 region has the DNA TGTGCCAGCAGCTTGGCCGTGCGCAGGGCAGGGGAGACCCAGTACTTC. This codes for CASSLAVRRAGETQYF. The V and J genes are TRBV5-4 and TRBJ2-5; D might be TRBD1 (5 bases). Deletions cut 0 bases from V and 5 bases from J, with 17 bases between. The CDR3 runs 16 residues. Per germline, CDR1 SGHNT and CDR2 YYREEE (reference sequence).